A single sample is the source of the 3 T cell receptor beta chains below, sequenced in a study of T cells in Graves' hyperthyroidism and ophthalmopathy. It was RNA transcripts that yielded the amplified TCR beta CDR3 regions. Researchers ran a first-round RT-PCR on the TCR CDR3 using the HTBI primer set. One entry per CDR3 protein, called by TCRdb with MiXCR from the multiplex PCR reads. The repertoire consists of about 350,000 distinct CDR3 sequences, with 15% to 20% occurring once and the leading ten covering about a sixth. The sequenced sample was blood. These receptors originate from a woman aged 40 to 50 with Graves' ophthalmopathy.

This clonotype was recorded many times. The J gene is TRBJ2-7, the V gene TRBV5-1, with D possibly being TRBD1 or TRBD2 (5 bases each). The V end lost 2 bases, the J end lost 2 bases, and 11 bases lay between the germline ends. Looked up from germline, CDR1 is SGHRS and CDR2 is YFSETQ. The CDR3 contains 14 residues. The CDR3 coding sequence is TGCGCCAGCAGCTTAAGGGACGGGACCTACGAGCAGTACTTC. Its protein product is CASSLRDGTYEQYF. Complete variable domain (other parts from reference TRBV5-1 and TRBJ2-7): KAGVTQTPRYLIKTRGQQVTLSCSPISGHRSVSWYQQTPGQGLQFLFEYFSETQRNKGNFPGRFSGRQFSNSRSEMNVSTLELGDSALYLCASSLRDGTYEQYFGPGTRLTVT.

This clonotype was observed at least ten times. CDR3 sequence: CASSYYRGNTEAFF. CDR3 DNA: TGCGCCAGCAGCTATTACAGGGGGAACACTGAAGCTTTCTTT. The J gene is TRBJ1-1, the V gene TRBV10-1, with TRBD1 matching 7 bases. This CDR3 is 14 amino acids long. V was clipped by 6 bases and J by 1 base; unmatched bases: 5. In germline, CDR1 is WNHNN, CDR2 SYGVQD (reference sequence).

This clonotype was detected only a few times. Relative to the germline gene, one junction end is altered; a read error may explain this. The V gene is TRBV6-1, the J gene TRBJ2-7; D possibly uses TRBD1 or TRBD2 (6 bases each). This CDR3 spans 12 amino acids. Germline V gene lookup returns CDR1 MNHNS and CDR2 SASEGT. The chain's CDR3 is CASMGGASIWSF. The CDR3 DNA is TGTGCCAGCATGGGGGGCGCTTCGATCTGGTCCTTC.